The next 18 T cell receptor beta chains were all read from a single sample in a study of blood T cell repertoires in COVID-19. TCRdb keeps only in-frame clones here, not all; method: immunoSEQ multiplex PCR. The data hold hundreds of thousands of clones, with around 84% observed a single time. The specimen sequenced was peripheral blood. Source of these receptors: a man between 50 and 59 years old with COVID-19, enrolled during active disease.

This clone was counted between two and nine times. The chain uses TRBV5-1 and TRBJ1-4; TRBD1 agrees at 7 bases. The V gene end was trimmed by 0 bases and the J gene end by 7 bases; junction bases not matched to a gene: 9. The CDR3 totals 16 residues. The germline CDR1 and CDR2 sequences are SGHRS and YFSETQ. The CDR3 DNA reads as TGCGCCAGCAGCTTGGAAGGGACAGTAGGGGGTGAAAAACTGTTTTTT. Amino acids: CASSLEGTVGGEKLFF.

This chain links TRBV18 with TRBJ2-1; 7 positions agree with TRBD1. Germline values: CDR1 KGHSH, CDR2 LQKENI. The CDR3 is made up of 15 amino acids. J lost 2 bases, V lost 5 bases, and 6 bases had no gene match. The CDR3 here is CASSFTGQTYNEQFF. The CDR3 DNA reads TGTGCCAGCTCATTCACGGGACAGACCTACAATGAGCAGTTCTTC. Based on the CDR3 plus reference TRBV18 and TRBJ2-1, the full variable domain is NAGVMQNPRHLVRRRGQEARLRCSPMKGHSHVYWYRQLPEEGLKFMVYLQKENIIDESGMPKERFSAEFPKEGPSILRIQQVVRGDSAAYFCASSFTGQTYNEQFFGPGTRLTVL.

Here the CDR3 reads CASRNGENTGELFF. The CDR3 DNA reads TGTGCCAGCAGAAACGGGGAGAACACCGGGGAGCTGTTTTTT. This rearrangement joins TRBV6-5 to TRBJ2-2, with D possibly matching TRBD2 (5 bases). The CDR3 totals 14 residues. Germline-derived CDR1 and CDR2 are MNHEY and SVGAGI. V was clipped by 6 bases and J by 1 base, with 9 bases between them.

The J gene is TRBJ1-2, the V gene TRBV21-1; the DNA was not used to check the table's D call, TRBD1. TRBV21-1 represents a pseudogene. The CDR3 consists of 16 residues. The CDR3 DNA sequence: TGTGCCAGCAGCAAATGGCCGGACAGGGGGTCTCTTGGCTACACCTTC. The encoded protein is CASSKWPDRGSLGYTF.

The chain couples TRBV7-2 to TRBJ1-5; D is uncertain. V lost 3 bases to trimming and J lost 6 bases, with 12 bases between them. CDR1 and CDR2 from the germline V gene are SGHTA and FQGNSA. The CDR3 totals 14 residues. The CDR3 region has the DNA TGTGCCAGCAGCTTGGAAAGAGGTGCTCAGCCCCAGCATTTT. Translation gives CASSLERGAQPQHF.

The CDR3, as DNA: TGTGCCAGCAGTGAGCCCGGGACAGGGGACCTCTATGGCTACACCTTC. Protein product: CASSEPGTGDLYGYTF. This rearrangement joins TRBV25-1 to TRBJ1-2, with TRBD1 matching over 10 bases. Germline lookup yields CDR1 MGHDK and CDR2 SYGVNS. The CDR3 sequence is 16 residues long. J was trimmed by 4 bases and V by 3 bases; bases with no gene match: 8.

The chain is built from TRBV20-1 and TRBJ2-5, with 8 bases fitting TRBD2. V trimming: 3 bases; J trimming: 2 bases; junction bases outside the gene matches: 8. The germline gives CDR1 DFQATT, CDR2 SNEGSKA (reference sequence). CDR3 length: 15 amino acids. CDR3: CSASLASGLQETQYF. DNA for the CDR3: TGCAGTGCTAGTCTGGCTAGCGGGTTACAAGAGACCCAGTACTTC.

The CDR3 sequence: CASSEWRGGAKNIQYF. The CDR3 DNA reads TGTGCCAGCAGTGAATGGCGGGGTGGAGCCAAAAACATTCAGTACTTC. This chain uses TRBV2 with TRBJ2-4; D possibly corresponds to TRBD2 (6 bases). V lost 2 bases and J 0 bases, leaving 11 bases between the germline ends. The CDR3 loop spans 16 amino acids. CDR1 and CDR2 from the germline V gene are SNHLY and FYNNEI.

This rearrangement joins TRBV28 to TRBJ2-1, with 7 positions matching TRBD2. V was pared by 11 bases and J by 2 bases, with 6 bases of the junction left unmatched. The CDR3 runs 13 residues. Germline V gene lookup returns CDR1 MDHEN and CDR2 SYDVKM. CDR3 coding DNA: TGTGCCGGTGGGACTAAAACCTACAATGAGCAGTTCTTC. Translated, it gives CAGGTKTYNEQFF.

This chain connects TRBV4-3 to TRBJ1-1; D is ambiguous. The V gene lost 0 bases and the J gene lost 3 bases, with 11 bases spanning the gap. This CDR3 comprises 15 residues. Germline CDR1 is LGHNA and CDR2 is YSLEER. CDR3 in amino acids: CASSQDRSQDTEAFF. In nucleotides, the CDR3 is TGCGCCAGCAGCCAAGATCGGTCCCAGGACACTGAAGCTTTCTTT.

The chain employs TRBV5-1 and TRBJ2-1, with 8 positions matching TRBD2. Trimming removed 3 bases from V and 2 bases from J; junction bases left unmatched: 1. Germline V gene data show CDR1 as SGHRS and CDR2 as YFSETQ. The length of the CDR3 is 14 residues. The CDR3 sequence: CASSSGGAYNEQFF. CDR3 sequence (DNA): TGCGCCAGCAGCTCCGGGGGGGCCTACAATGAGCAGTTCTTC.

The rearrangement links TRBV7-6 to TRBJ2-2; 9 bases fit TRBD1. Germline CDR1 reads SGHVS; CDR2 reads FNYEAQ. This CDR3 region has 16 residues. Trimming at V came to 5 bases and at J to 4 bases, leaving 8 bases not matched to a gene. The CDR3 spells CASSPRTGVGTGELFF. The CDR3 DNA reads as TGTGCCAGCAGCCCCCGGACAGGGGTAGGCACCGGGGAGCTGTTTTTT.

The chain employs TRBV7-9 and TRBJ2-3; tentatively, D is TRBD1 (6 bases). V was clipped by 1 base and J by 3 bases, with 11 bases between them. Germline CDR1 SEHNR, CDR2 FQNEAQ (reference sequence). The CDR3 has 15 amino acids. In DNA, the CDR3 is TGTGCCAGCAGCTTAGAGAGGGGGTCGACAGATACGCAGTATTTT. This gives the protein CASSLERGSTDTQYF.

The chain is built from TRBV3-1 (or the pseudogene TRBV3-2) and TRBJ1-5, with D hard to call. The CDR3 loop spans 14 amino acids. From germline, CDR1 is LGHDT and CDR2 YNNKEL (reference sequence). With 3 bases removed from V and 0 bases from J, the gap between germline ends came to 6 bases. The CDR3 loop reads CASSQGISNQPQHF. CDR3 nucleotide sequence: TGTGCCAGCAGCCAGGGCATTAGCAATCAGCCCCAGCATTTT.

V gene TRBV5-4 combines with J gene TRBJ2-2, with 14 nucleotides matching TRBD2. CDR3 length equals 17 residues. CDR1 is SGHNT and CDR2 is YYREEE in the germline V gene (reference sequence). Trimming at V came to 4 bases and at J to 3 bases, leaving 5 bases not matched to a gene. CDR3 sequence (DNA): TGTGCCAGCAGCGCCGGGACTAGCGGGAGAGACACCGGGGAGCTGTTTTTT. Its translation is CASSAGTSGRDTGELFF.

V is TRBV7-2 and J is TRBJ2-7; 10 positions agree with TRBD1. Germline V CDR1 and CDR2: SGHTA, FQGNSA. The CDR3 loop spans 15 amino acids. Losses at the gene ends were 5 bases for V and 4 bases for J; bases not matched to a gene: 8. The DNA for the CDR3 is TGTGCCAGCAGCAGGGGAGGGACAGGGGATTACGAGCAGTACTTC. Its translation: CASSRGGTGDYEQYF.

This clone was counted a single time. The V call is TRBV30, the J call TRBJ1-2; possibly TRBD1 for D (5 bases). Germline V gene data show CDR1 as GTSNPN and CDR2 as SVGIG (reference sequence). The CDR3 extends over 16 amino acids. The V end lost 4 bases, the J end lost 5 bases, and 23 bases lay between the germline ends. The CDR3 sequence is CAWKALTAPGGYGYTF. The CDR3 DNA sequence: TGTGCCTGGAAAGCCTTGACAGCCCCTGGTGGGTATGGCTACACCTTC.

The chain recombines TRBV7-9 with TRBJ2-1; tentative D call: TRBD2 (5 bases). The CDR3 is 18 amino acids. V shed 1 base and J shed 5 bases, with 21 bases lying between them. Germline CDR1 reads SEHNR; CDR2 reads FQNEAQ (reference sequence). The CDR3 DNA follows: TGTGCCAGCAGCTTAGACAAAAGCTCTAGGAGGCCCAACAATGAGCAGTTCTTC. This codes for CASSLDKSSRRPNNEQFF. Full variable domain (rest looked up from reference TRBV7-9 and TRBJ2-1): DTGVSQNPRHKITKRGQNVTFRCDPISEHNRLYWYRQTLGQGPEFLTYFQNEAQLEKSRLLSDRFSAERPKGSFSTLEIQRTEQGDSAMYLCASSLDKSSRRPNNEQFFGPGTRLTVL.